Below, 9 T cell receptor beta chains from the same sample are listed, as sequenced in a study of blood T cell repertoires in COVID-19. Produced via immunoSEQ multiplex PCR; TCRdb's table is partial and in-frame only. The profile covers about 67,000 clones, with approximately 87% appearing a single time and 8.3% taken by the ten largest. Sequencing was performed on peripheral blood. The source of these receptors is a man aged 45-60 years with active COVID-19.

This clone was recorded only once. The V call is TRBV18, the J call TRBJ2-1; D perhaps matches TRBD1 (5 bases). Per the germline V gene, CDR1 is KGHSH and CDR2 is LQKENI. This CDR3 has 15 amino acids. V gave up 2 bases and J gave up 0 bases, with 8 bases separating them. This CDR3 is CASSPTGHSYNEQFF. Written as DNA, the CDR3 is TGTGCCAGCTCACCAACAGGTCACTCCTACAATGAGCAGTTCTTC.

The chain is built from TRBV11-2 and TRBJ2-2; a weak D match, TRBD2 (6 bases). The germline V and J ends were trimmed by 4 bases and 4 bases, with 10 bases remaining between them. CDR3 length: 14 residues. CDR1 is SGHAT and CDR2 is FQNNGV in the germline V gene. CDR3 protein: CASSSRGSTGELFF. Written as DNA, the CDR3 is TGTGCCAGCAGCTCTCGGGGGAGCACCGGGGAGCTGTTTTTT. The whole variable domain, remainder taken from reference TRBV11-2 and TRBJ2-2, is EAGVAQSPRYKIIEKRQSVAFWCNPISGHATLYWYQQILGQGPKLLIQFQNNGVVDDSQLPKDRFSAERLKGVDSTLKIQPAKLEDSAVYLCASSSRGSTGELFFGEGSRLTVL.

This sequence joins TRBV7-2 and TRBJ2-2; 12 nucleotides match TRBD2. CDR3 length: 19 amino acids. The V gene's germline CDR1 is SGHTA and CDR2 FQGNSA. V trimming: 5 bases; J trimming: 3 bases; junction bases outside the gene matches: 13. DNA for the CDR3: TGTGCCAGCAGCCCCGAGAGGAGAGGACTAGCGGGATACACCGGGGAGCTGTTTTTT. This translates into CASSPERRGLAGYTGELFF.

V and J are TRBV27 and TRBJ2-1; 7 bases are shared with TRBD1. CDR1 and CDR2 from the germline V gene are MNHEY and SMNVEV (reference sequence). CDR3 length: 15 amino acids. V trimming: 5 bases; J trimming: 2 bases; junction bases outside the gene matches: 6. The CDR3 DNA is TGTGCCAGCAGTCCCACAGGGGAAGCCTACAATGAGCAGTTCTTC. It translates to CASSPTGEAYNEQFF.

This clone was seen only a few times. The CDR3 coding sequence is TGTGCCAGCAGTGGAGGGGGGGGATACAATGAGCAGTTCTTC. It codes for CASSGGGGYNEQFF. The chain combines TRBV2 with TRBJ2-1, with D possibly TRBD2 on 7 matching bases. Germline CDR1 is SNHLY and CDR2 is FYNNEI. The CDR3 is made up of 14 amino acids. V was trimmed by 4 bases and J by 4 bases, leaving 11 bases between them.

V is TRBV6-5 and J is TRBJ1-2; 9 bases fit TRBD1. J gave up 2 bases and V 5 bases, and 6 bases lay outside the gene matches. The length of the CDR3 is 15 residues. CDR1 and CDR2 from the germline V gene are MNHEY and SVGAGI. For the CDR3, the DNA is TGTGCCAGCAGTCCGGGGACAGGGACAAACTATGGCTACACCTTC. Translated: CASSPGTGTNYGYTF.

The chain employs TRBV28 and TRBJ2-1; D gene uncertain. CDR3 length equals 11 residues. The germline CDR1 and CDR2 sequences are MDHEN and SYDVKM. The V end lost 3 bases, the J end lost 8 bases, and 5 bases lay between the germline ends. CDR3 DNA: TGTGCCAGCAGTTTGAACTATGAGCAGTTCTTC. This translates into CASSLNYEQFF. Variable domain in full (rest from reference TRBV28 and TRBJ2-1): DVKVTQSSRYLVKRTGEKVFLECVQDMDHENMFWYRQDPGLGLRLIYFSYDVKMKEKGDIPEGYSVSREKKERFSLILESASTNQTSMYLCASSLNYEQFFGPGTRLTVL.

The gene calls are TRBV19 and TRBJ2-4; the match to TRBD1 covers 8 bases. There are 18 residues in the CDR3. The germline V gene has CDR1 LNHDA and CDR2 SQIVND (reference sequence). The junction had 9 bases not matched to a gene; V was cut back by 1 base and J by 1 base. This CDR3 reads CASSIGDRQGKAKNIQYF. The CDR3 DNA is TGTGCCAGTAGTATAGGGGACAGGCAAGGCAAGGCCAAAAACATTCAGTACTTC.

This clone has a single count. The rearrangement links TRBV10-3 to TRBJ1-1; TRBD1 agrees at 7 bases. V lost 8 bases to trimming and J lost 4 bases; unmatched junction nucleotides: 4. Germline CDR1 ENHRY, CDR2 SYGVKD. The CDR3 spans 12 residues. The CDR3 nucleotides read TGTGCCATCGGGACAGTTGCCACTGAAGCTTTCTTT. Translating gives CAIGTVATEAFF.